One and the same sample provided the 14 T cell receptor beta chains below, sequenced in a study of long-term antiretroviral therapy in people with HIV. Running of the v3.0 immunoSEQ assay took place at survey level. Sequenced by immunoSEQ multiplex PCR; TCRdb stores in-frame clones only, minus some. Here the sample spans tens of thousands of clones, more than 90% being singletons. Specimen: unsorted PBMCs, collected 3.7 years after starting antiretroviral therapy. The source is a woman between 50 and 59 years old with HIV.

The chain links TRBV6-6 to TRBJ2-7; D remains unclear. V was trimmed by 0 bases and J by 0 bases, leaving 9 bases between them. CDR1 is MNHNY and CDR2 is SVGAGI in the germline V gene (reference sequence). The CDR3 has 15 residues. CDR3 DNA: TGTGCCAGCAGTTACTCGCGACTGGGCTCCTACGAGCAGTACTTC. Amino acid sequence: CASSYSRLGSYEQYF.

The V call is TRBV7-3, the J call TRBJ2-6; possibly TRBD1 for D (5 bases). The length of the CDR3 is 20 residues. Germline CDR1 reads SGHTA; CDR2 reads FQGTGA. V dropped 0 bases and J dropped 4 bases, with 22 bases sitting between them. CDR3 in amino acids: CASSLTHRPGAHLGANVLTF. The CDR3 region has the DNA TGTGCCAGCAGCTTAACGCACCGTCCTGGGGCTCACCTCGGGGCCAACGTCCTGACTTTC.

The V call is TRBV7-8, the J call TRBJ2-3; tentatively, D is TRBD1 (5 bases). The CDR3 has 14 residues. The germline V gene encodes CDR1 SGHVS and CDR2 FQNEAQ. Trimming pared 2 bases from V and 4 bases from J, leaving 10 bases between. CDR3 residues: CASSLSQGADTQYF. CDR3 DNA sequence: TGTGCCAGCAGCTTATCTCAGGGCGCAGATACGCAGTATTTT.

The chain links TRBV5-6 to TRBJ1-6; 10 nucleotides line up with TRBD1. The CDR3 loop spans 14 amino acids. From germline, CDR1 is SGHDT and CDR2 YYEEEE. Trimming at V came to 3 bases and at J to 6 bases, leaving 0 bases not matched to a gene. CDR3 nucleotides: TGTGCCAGCAGCTGGGACAGGGGTAATTCACCCCTCCACTTT. Its translation: CASSWDRGNSPLHF.

This chain connects TRBV29-1 to TRBJ1-1, with 8 bases that match TRBD1. There are 14 residues in the CDR3. From germline, CDR1 is SQVTM and CDR2 ANQGSEA. J lost 4 bases, V lost 3 bases, and 7 bases had no gene match. The CDR3 sequence is CSVDSGRGLTEAFF. The CDR3 coding sequence is TGCAGCGTTGACTCAGGCAGGGGGCTCACTGAAGCTTTCTTT. Full variable domain (missing parts from reference TRBV29-1 and TRBJ1-1): SAVISQKPSRDICQRGTSLTIQCQVDSQVTMMFWYRQQPGQSLTLIATANQGSEATYESGFVIDKFPISRPNLTFSTLTVSNMSPEDSSIYLCSVDSGRGLTEAFFGQGTRLTVV.

This clone showed up just once. The chain combines TRBV4-2 with TRBJ2-7; 8 bases fit TRBD2. Trimming at V came to 0 bases and at J to 2 bases, leaving 6 bases not matched to a gene. CDR3 length: 16 amino acids. Germline CDR1 is LGHNA and CDR2 is YNFKEQ. CDR3 coding DNA: TGTGCCAGCAGCCAAGAACGAGCGGGGGACACCTACGAGCAGTACTTC. Translating it yields CASSQERAGDTYEQYF.

The V call is TRBV5-1, the J call TRBJ1-1, with D possibly being TRBD1 (5 bases). V shed 3 bases and J shed 8 bases, with 17 bases lying between them. Germline V gives CDR1 SGHRS, CDR2 YFSETQ. CDR3 length: 14 amino acids. The CDR3 DNA is TGCGCCAGCAGCTCGGGGGGGGTGAGCGGGGAAGCTTTCTTT. Amino acids: CASSSGGVSGEAFF.

The chain carries TRBV19 and TRBJ1-1; possibly TRBD1 for D (6 bases). Germline CDR1 and CDR2: LNHDA and SQIVND (reference sequence). Trimming took 2 bases from V and 4 from J, leaving 8 bases between them. There are 13 residues in the CDR3. The CDR3 nucleotides read TGTGCCAGTAGTATATACAGGGCCACTGAAGCTTTCTTT. Translated, it gives CASSIYRATEAFF.

This chain connects TRBV30 to TRBJ2-1; 10 bases map to TRBD1. Germline V gene data show CDR1 as GTSNPN and CDR2 as SVGIG (reference sequence). This CDR3 comprises 13 residues. V dropped 7 bases and J dropped 5; count of bases not matched to a gene: 5. The CDR3 bases are TGTGCCTCTCGGGACAGGGGCCACAATGAGCAGTTCTTC. Protein sequence: CASRDRGHNEQFF.

The rearrangement uses TRBV9 and TRBJ2-3; possibly TRBD1 for D (7 bases). Germline V gives CDR1 SGDLS, CDR2 YYNGEE. This CDR3 region has 16 residues. The germline V and J ends were trimmed by 0 bases and 5 bases, with 16 bases remaining between them. DNA of the CDR3: TGTGCCAGCAGCGTAGATAAACAGGGGCGGGGAGATACGCAGTATTTT. Translation: CASSVDKQGRGDTQYF.

This sequence joins TRBV7-6 and TRBJ2-1, with D perhaps matching TRBD1 (6 bases). V lost 3 bases and J lost 4, with 22 bases in between. The CDR3 sequence is 18 residues long. Per germline, CDR1 SGHVS and CDR2 FNYEAQ. CDR3 in DNA: TGTGCCAGCAGCTTTGGGACCGGACAGACTCTCATATACAATGAGCAGTTCTTC. This translates into CASSFGTGQTLIYNEQFF. Filled out from reference TRBV7-6 and TRBJ2-1, the complete variable domain reads GAGVSQSPRYKVTKRGQDVALRCDPISGHVSLYWYRQALGQGPEFLTYFNYEAQQDKSGLPNDRFSAERPEGSISTLTIQRTEQRDSAMYRCASSFGTGQTLIYNEQFFGPGTRLTVL.

The V call is TRBV5-6, the J call TRBJ2-5; TRBD2 agrees at 12 bases. The ends lost 7 bases at V and 12 bases at J; junction bases unmatched: 4. This CDR3 comprises 11 residues. CDR1 and CDR2 from the germline V gene are SGHDT and YYEEEE. Here the CDR3 reads CASRRLAGEYF. The DNA of the CDR3 is TGTGCCAGCCGTAGACTAGCGGGAGAGTACTTC.

The J gene is TRBJ1-2, the V gene TRBV5-5; 7 bases agree with TRBD1. V lost 5 bases to trimming and J lost 0 bases; unmatched junction nucleotides: 7. The CDR3 sequence is 15 residues long. Germline CDR1 SGHKS, CDR2 YYEKEE (reference sequence). As DNA, the CDR3 is TGTGCCAGCAGTCTGACAGGGAGGTCTAACTATGGCTACACCTTC. Protein: CASSLTGRSNYGYTF.

The chain employs TRBV9 and TRBJ1-6, with D possibly being TRBD1 (5 bases). Germline CDR1 SGDLS, CDR2 YYNGEE. The CDR3 extends over 17 amino acids. With 1 base removed from V and 7 bases from J, the gap between germline ends came to 18 bases. The CDR3 protein is CASSVSARGEGNSPLHF. DNA for the CDR3: TGTGCCAGCAGCGTATCAGCAAGGGGCGAGGGAAATTCACCCCTCCACTTT. The whole variable domain, filled in from reference TRBV9 and TRBJ1-6, reads DSGVTQTPKHLITATGQRVTLRCSPRSGDLSVYWYQQSLDQGLQFLIQYYNGEERAKGNILERFSAQQFPDLHSELNLSSLELGDSALYFCASSVSARGEGNSPLHFGNGTRLTVT.